This T cell receptor (beta chain) was captured by sequencing in a study of blood T cell repertoires in COVID-19 (dated by TCRdb to 2020 to 2022). Regarding the research as a whole: Samples covering the acute and convalescent phases of COVID-19 were provided by collaborators in the United States, Italy and Spain. Samples came from the ongoing ImmuneRACE study (first 160 participants) plus 1,254 subjects from 6 global collaborators. The material from the prospective study consisted of cDNA or gDNA derived from T cells, B-cell-depleted T cells, or PBMCs. Sample metadata almost always included a de-identified subject ID, COVID-19 status, age in years and sex. A freely available public database, intended as a resource for researchers studying the immune response to SARS-CoV-2, is where the repertoires were released. Where available, HLA class I and class II types were taken from metadata supplied by the sample provider and were not determined by assay-based typing. Deeply sampled blood TCRbeta repertoires from subjects exposed to, actively infected with, or recovered from COVID-19 were included in the dataset.

In the germline V gene (reference sequence), CDR1 corresponds to LNHDA and CDR2 to SQIVND. Spanning cysteine to phenylalanine, the CDR3 consists of 13 amino acids. Only the CDR3 region is kept as DNA, spanning 39 bases read in frame from base 1. From V the trimming removes 5 bases and from J it removes 6 bases, while the gene matches leave 6 bases of the junction unaccounted for. Collaborating institutions collected whole blood in K2EDTA tubes following their own protocols. Collaborator samples were shipped for TCRbeta analysis as frozen whole blood, isolated PBMCs, or DNA extracted from either sample type. Study-level results and caveats: The quantity of clinical and demographic metadata differed by source and by participant and was supplied without curation.

The immunoSEQ Assay, a bias-controlled multiplex PCR, was used to amplify TCRbeta CDR3 regions from genomic DNA. Per the original workflow: The number of nucleated cells in each sample was estimated by amplification of reference gene primers within the assay. Sequence reads were collapsed and filtered to measure the absolute abundance of every unique TCRbeta CDR3 rearrangement. For each sample, productive Simpson clonality was calculated by taking the square root of Simpson's diversity index across productive rearrangements. In TCRdb, the immuneACCESS table is reduced to in-frame sequences with V and J assigned. These tables do not hold every clone; where another copy was compared, an unresolved V gene accounts for under half, and the others remain unexplained. For V, J and clone size, that table is used; D and trimming come from the DNA. For this sample there are 200,000 to 300,000 clones; roughly four fifths appear just once. About 4.4% of the sample lies in the top ten.

For this clone: Its antigen is not yet known. One base away there is no much larger clone; base qualities are not given.

This receptor was identified in a woman in her seventies with acute or convalescent COVID-19. Material: peripheral blood. In this chain, TRBV19 is recombined with TRBJ1-1; TRBD1 fits 7 bases in the junction. The DNA reads as follows: TGTGCCAGTAGTCCGGACAGGATACCTGAAGCTTTCTTT. Translated, it gives CASSPDRIPEAFF.